At least ten counts were recorded for the clone carrying this TCR beta chain. Its specificity is not known. The sample originates from a study of molecular identifiers for immune sequencing clone quantification. Findings and limits, study-wide: Clones exceeding 20 RNA copies carried over 97% of effector molecules but under 1% of naive-cell molecules. Identical TCR molecules can share a barcode, and this sharing could underestimate highly expanded clone sizes.

Using 10%, 30% or 50% RNA, naive CD8 libraries were derived from around 20,000 to 1,000,000 sorted cells. Naive CD8 T cells were sorted as CD8+CD4-CCR7+CD45RA+. CDR1 MNHEY and CDR2 SVGAGI come from the germline V gene. V was pared by 1 base and J by 8 bases, with 15 bases between. This CDR3 has 15 residues. A single record per CDR3 protein comes from TCRdb applying MiXCR to the PCR reads. This sample carries about 640,000 distinct CDR3 sequences, about 20% of them seen once, and the ten largest clones take about 0.9%. This TCR was recovered from a human donor in good health. Some libraries in this study had Jurkat cell RNA spiked in. V gene TRBV6-5 combines with J gene TRBJ2-1; possibly TRBD1 for D (5 bases). The sequenced sample consisted of naive CD8+ T cells from blood, with Jurkat cell RNA spiked in. Subset reported: FACS-sorted CD8+CD4-CCR7+CD45RA+ naive T cells. The CDR3 loop reads CASSYFAGQVDEQFF. The CDR3 DNA is TGTGCCAGCAGTTACTTTGCAGGGCAAGTGGATGAGCAGTTCTTC.